This entry is about one TCR beta chain. This specimen belongs to a study of shared clonotypes between healthy human individuals. CDR1 and CDR2 from the germline V gene are MNHNS and SASEGT. Trimming pared 4 bases from V and 0 bases from J, leaving 16 bases between. The CDR3 extends over 16 amino acids. Data came from immunoSEQ multiplex PCR; TCRdb stores just in-frame clones and leaves some out. The table has nearly 2 million clones, about 95% seen once. Only CD45RO-negative cells positively selected for CCR7 counted as naive CD8 cells, so terminally differentiated effector memory CD45RA+ cells were excluded.

The receptor's source is a man aged 18 to 35 in good health. This chain joins TRBV6-1 and TRBJ2-7, with D maybe TRBD1 (6 bases). Input material: naive CD8+ T cells sorted from blood. In nucleotides, the CDR3 is TGTGCCAGCAGTGGGTGGGACACCCAGCTCTCCTACGAGCAGTACTTC. Residues: CASSGWDTQLSYEQYF.